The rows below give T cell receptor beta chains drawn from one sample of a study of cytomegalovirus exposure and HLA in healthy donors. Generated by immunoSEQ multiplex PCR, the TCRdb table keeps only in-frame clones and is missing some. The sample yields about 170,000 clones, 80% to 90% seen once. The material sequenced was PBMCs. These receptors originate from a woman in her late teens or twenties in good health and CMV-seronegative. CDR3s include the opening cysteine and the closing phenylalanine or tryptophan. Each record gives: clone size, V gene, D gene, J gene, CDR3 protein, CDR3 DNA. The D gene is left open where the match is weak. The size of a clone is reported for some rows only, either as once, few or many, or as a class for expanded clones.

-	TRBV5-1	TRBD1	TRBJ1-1	CASSPGGQADEAFF	TGCGCCAGCAGCCCGGGGGGACAGGCCGATGAAGCTTTCTTT
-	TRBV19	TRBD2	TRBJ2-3	CASSIGAGVPDTQYF	TGTGCCAGTAGTATTGGCGCGGGAGTGCCGGATACGCAGTATTTT
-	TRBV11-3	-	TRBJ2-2	CASSLSGGDTGELFF	TGTGCCAGCAGCTTATCGGGGGGCGACACCGGGGAGCTGTTTTTT
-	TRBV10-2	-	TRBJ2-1	CASSVELTVRSYNEQFF	TGCGCCAGCAGTGTCGAATTGACAGTACGCTCCTACAATGAGCAGTTCTTC
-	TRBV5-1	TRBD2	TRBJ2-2	CASSLAGGVDTGELFF	TGCGCCAGCAGCTTGGCCGGGGGGGTCGACACCGGGGAGCTGTTTTTT
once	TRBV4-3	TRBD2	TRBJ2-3	CASSRQGLAVDTQYF	TGCGCCAGCAGCCGACAGGGACTAGCGGTAGATACGCAGTATTTT
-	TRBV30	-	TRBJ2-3	CAWTEIEDTQYF	TGTGCCTGGACGGAGATCGAGGATACGCAGTATTTT
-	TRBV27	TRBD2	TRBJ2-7	CASSFAGVGYEQYF	TGTGCCAGCAGTTTTGCGGGAGTGGGTTACGAGCAGTACTTC
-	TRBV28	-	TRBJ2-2	CASSLPSNTGELFF	TGTGCCAGCAGTCTCCCCTCTAACACCGGGGAGCTGTTTTTT
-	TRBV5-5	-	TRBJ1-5	CASSLEHRNQPQHF	TGTGCCAGCAGCTTGGAACATCGCAATCAGCCCCAGCATTTT
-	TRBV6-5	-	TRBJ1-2	CASSLQLTYGYTF	TGTGCCAGCAGTTTGCAACTCACTTATGGCTACACCTTC
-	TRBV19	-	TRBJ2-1	CASSIYRGEYNEQFF	TGTGCCAGTAGTATTTACCGGGGAGAATACAATGAGCAGTTCTTC
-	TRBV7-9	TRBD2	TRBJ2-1	CASSLIKSGRADEQFF	TGTGCCAGCAGCTTAATTAAGAGCGGGAGGGCGGATGAGCAGTTCTTC
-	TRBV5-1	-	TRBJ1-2	CASSSDGEYGYTF	TGCGCCAGCAGCTCCGATGGAGAATATGGCTACACCTTC
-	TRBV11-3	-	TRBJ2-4	CASSFWPVAKNIQYF	TGTGCCAGCAGCTTTTGGCCTGTAGCCAAAAACATTCAGTACTTC
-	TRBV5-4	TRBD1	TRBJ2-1	CASSPDRANEQFF	TGTGCCAGCAGCCCCGACAGGGCGAATGAGCAGTTCTTC
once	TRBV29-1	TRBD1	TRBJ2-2	CSASHRGETGELFF	TGCAGCGCTTCCCACAGGGGAGAGACCGGGGAGCTGTTTTTT
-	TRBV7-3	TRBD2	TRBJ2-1	CASSFRSAPGLASYDEQFF	TGTGCCAGCAGCTTCCGTTCTGCCCCGGGACTAGCGTCCTACGATGAGCAGTTCTTC
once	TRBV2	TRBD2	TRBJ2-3	CASKGLAGQWGSTDTQYF	TGTGCCAGCAAGGGACTAGCGGGACAATGGGGTAGCACAGATACGCAGTATTTT
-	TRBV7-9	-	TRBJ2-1	CASSLVGQLTNEQFF	TGTGCCAGCAGCTTAGTTGGACAGCTGACCAATGAGCAGTTCTTC
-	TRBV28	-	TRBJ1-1	CASSSQGNLNVFF	TGTGCCAGCAGTTCTCAGGGAAACCTGAACGTTTTCTTT
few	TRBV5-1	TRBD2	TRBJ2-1	CASSLALAGVREQFF	TGCGCCAGCAGCTTGGCTCTAGCGGGAGTGCGTGAGCAGTTCTTC
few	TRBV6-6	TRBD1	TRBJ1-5	CASSRTGGGQPQHF	TGTGCCAGCAGCCGGACAGGGGGAGGACAGCCCCAGCATTTT
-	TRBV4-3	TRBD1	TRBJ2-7	CASSSSWQGAGEQYF	TGCGCCAGCAGTTCAAGTTGGCAGGGGGCTGGCGAGCAGTACTTC
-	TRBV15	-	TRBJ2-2	CATRISANSGELFF	TGTGCCACCAGGATCTCTGCGAACTCCGGGGAGCTGTTTTTT
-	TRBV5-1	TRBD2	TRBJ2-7	CASSPGLAVGEQYF	TGCGCCAGCAGCCCGGGACTAGCGGTGGGCGAGCAGTACTTC
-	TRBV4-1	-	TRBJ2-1	CASSQSRSGVQFF	TGCGCCAGCAGCCAGTCTAGGTCCGGGGTGCAGTTCTTC
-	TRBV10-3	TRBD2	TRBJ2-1	CAISESGRANEQFF	TGTGCCATCAGTGAGAGCGGGAGGGCAAATGAGCAGTTCTTC
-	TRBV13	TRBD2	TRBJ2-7	CASLNSGMSDEQYF	TGCGCCAGCCTGAATAGCGGGATGTCAGACGAGCAGTACTTC
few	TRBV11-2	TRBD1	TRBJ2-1	CASSLEQRQGQFF	TGTGCCAGCAGCTTAGAACAGAGACAGGGTCAGTTCTTC
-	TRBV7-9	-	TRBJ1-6	CASSLAGGVSPLHF	TGTGCCAGCAGCTTAGCAGGGGGGGTCTCACCCCTCCACTTT
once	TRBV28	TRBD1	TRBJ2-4	CASSTETGKNIQYF	TGTGCCAGCAGTACCGAGACAGGGAAAAACATTCAGTACTTC
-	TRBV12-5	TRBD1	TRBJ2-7	CASGLGRDRAVEQYF	TGTGCTAGTGGTTTGGGCCGGGACAGGGCCGTCGAGCAGTACTTC
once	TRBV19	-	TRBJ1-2	CASSMIWGRDSAGYTF	TGTGCCAGTAGTATGATATGGGGGCGCGATAGTGCTGGCTACACCTTC
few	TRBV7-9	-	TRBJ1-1	CASSLAAARTEAFF	TGTGCCAGCAGCTTAGCCGCGGCACGCACTGAAGCTTTCTTT
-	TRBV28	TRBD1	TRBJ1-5	CASSLPTGGNQPQHF	TGTGCCAGCAGTTTACCGACAGGGGGCAATCAGCCCCAGCATTTT
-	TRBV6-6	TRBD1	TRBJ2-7	CASSYSQGASLEQYF	TGTGCCAGCAGTTACTCACAGGGGGCCTCCCTCGAGCAGTACTTC
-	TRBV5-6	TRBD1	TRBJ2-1	CASSPASFTGGLSHEQFF	TGTGCCAGCAGCCCAGCCTCCTTTACAGGGGGCTTATCGCATGAGCAGTTCTTC
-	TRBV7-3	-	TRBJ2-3	CASSLTGPDTQYF	TGTGCCAGCAGCTTAACGGGCCCAGATACGCAGTATTTT
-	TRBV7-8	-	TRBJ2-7	CASSAETGKSVYEQYF	TGTGCCAGCAGCGCGGAGACAGGTAAAAGCGTCTACGAGCAGTACTTC
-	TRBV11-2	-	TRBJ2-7	CASSPRGGRDPYEQYF	TGTGCCAGCAGCCCCCGGGGCGGGCGGGATCCCTACGAGCAGTACTTC
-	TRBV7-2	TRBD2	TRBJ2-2	CASRPGSGSGTGELFF	TGTGCCAGCAGACCTGGAAGCGGGAGTGGCACCGGGGAGCTGTTTTTT
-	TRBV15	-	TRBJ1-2	CATSRDEWRDYGYTF	TGTGCCACCAGCAGAGATGAGTGGCGGGACTATGGCTACACCTTC
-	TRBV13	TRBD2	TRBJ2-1	CASSRRREAKSEQFF	TGTGCCAGCAGCCGGCGGCGGGAGGCCAAGAGTGAGCAGTTCTTC
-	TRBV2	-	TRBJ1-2	CASSGDGDYGYTF	TGTGCCAGCAGTGGTGACGGGGACTATGGCTACACCTTC
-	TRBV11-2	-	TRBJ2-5	CASSLVSQETQYF	TGTGCCAGCAGCTTAGTAAGTCAGGAGACCCAGTACTTC